The text below deals with one T cell receptor (beta chain). The antigen is undetermined. Expressed TCRB transcripts were sequenced because the entire RNA isolate underwent reverse transcription. Measured with immunoSEQ multiplex PCR; TCRdb has only the in-frame clones, and not every one. The sample lists under 900,000 clones, about a sixth occurring once. This sample was included in a study of beta chain features in type 1 diabetes. Study-wide results and limits: Shorter templates may be favored by PCR, equally so in patients and controls. Lower insertion and higher deletion counts appeared at VDJ junctions in type 1 diabetes patients. Among patients with Type 1 diabetes, TCRB CDR3s were moderately but significantly shorter in every one of the four CD4+ subsets.

Per the germline V gene, CDR1 is ENHRY and CDR2 is SYGVKD. CDR3 length equals 15 residues. The trim removed 6 bases at V and 3 bases at J, leaving 7 bases unmatched. The receptor's source is a woman aged 18-30 years in good health. V is TRBV10-3 and J is TRBJ2-3, with TRBD1 matching 9 bases. Sequencing was performed on naive CD4+ T cells from blood. The CDR3: CAIRSGQGRTDTQYF. The CDR3 nucleotides are TGTGCCATCAGGTCAGGACAGGGGAGGACAGATACGCAGTATTTT.